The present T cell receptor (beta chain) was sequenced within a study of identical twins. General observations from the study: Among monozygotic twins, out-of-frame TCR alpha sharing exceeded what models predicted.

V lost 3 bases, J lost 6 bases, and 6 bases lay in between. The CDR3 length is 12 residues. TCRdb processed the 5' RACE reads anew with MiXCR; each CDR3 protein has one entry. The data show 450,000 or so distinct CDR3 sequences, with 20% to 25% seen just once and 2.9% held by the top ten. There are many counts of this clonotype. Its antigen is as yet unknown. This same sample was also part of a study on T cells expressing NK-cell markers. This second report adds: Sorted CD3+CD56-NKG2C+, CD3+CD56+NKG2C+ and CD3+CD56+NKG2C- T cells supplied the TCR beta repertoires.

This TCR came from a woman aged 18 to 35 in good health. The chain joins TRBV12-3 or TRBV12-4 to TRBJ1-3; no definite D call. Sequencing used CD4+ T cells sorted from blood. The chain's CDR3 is CASSFSTNTIYF. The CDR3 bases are TGTGCCAGCAGTTTTTCTACAAACACCATATATTTT.